A selection of T cell receptor beta chains follows, all from one sample in a study of blood T cell repertoires in COVID-19. Repertoires were generated with immunoSEQ multiplex PCR, while TCRdb's copy carries only in-frame clones and drops some. The sample includes under 200,000 clones, approximately 84% of them seen just once. The specimen sequenced was peripheral blood. Receptors were obtained from a man aged 35 to 55 who had recovered from COVID-19. CDR3s include the opening cysteine and the closing phenylalanine or tryptophan. The D gene is left open where the match is weak. Not all rows give a size; the values are once, few, many and, for expanded clones, a class.

j_call clone_size v_call d_call cdr3_nt cdr3_aa
TRBJ2-7 - TRBV2 TRBD1 TGTGCCAGCAGTTCCGACAGGGGGCCGTACGAGCAGTACTTC CASSSDRGPYEQYF
TRBJ2-6 - TRBV7-2 - TGTGCCAGCAGCGGCCACAGGACTGGGGCCAACGTCCTGACTTTC CASSGHRTGANVLTF
TRBJ1-1 - TRBV5-6 TRBD1 TGTGCCAGCAGCTGGGGGACAGATGAAGCTTTCTTT CASSWGTDEAFF
TRBJ2-3 once TRBV7-3 - TGTGCCAGCAGCTTAGAGGTCACAGATACGCAGTATTTT CASSLEVTDTQYF
TRBJ1-1 - TRBV12-5 - TGTGCTAGTGGTCCCGGGACTGAAGCTTTCTTT CASGPGTEAFF
TRBJ1-2 - TRBV19 - TGTGCCAGCAACCAGGGTGTCGGAGGCTACACCTTC CASNQGVGGYTF
TRBJ1-3 - TRBV7-9 - TGTGCCAGCAGCCCAGTGGGAGCTGCTGGAAACACCATATATTTT CASSPVGAAGNTIYF
TRBJ2-1 - TRBV6-2/TRBV6-3 TRBD2 TGTGCCAGCAGTGTGGGACTAGCGGGGCTCAATGAGCAGTTCTTC CASSVGLAGLNEQFF
TRBJ2-2 once TRBV7-3 TRBD1 TGTGCCAGCAGCTTTGGGACAGGGAACACCGGGGAGCTGTTTTTT CASSFGTGNTGELFF
TRBJ2-4 - TRBV6-6 TRBD1 TGTGCCAGCAGTCCCGGACAGGGTGAAGACATTCAGTACTTC CASSPGQGEDIQYF